Listed below are T cell receptor beta chains from one sample, sequenced in a study of early T cells in non-severe SARS-CoV-2 infection. TCRdb independently ran MiXCR on the 5' RACE reads; one entry per CDR3 protein. The sample lists about 50,000 distinct CDR3 sequences, roughly a tenth occurring once. Sequencing was carried out using whole blood. The receptors here all came from an adult who was a healthcare worker with PCR-confirmed SARS-CoV-2 infection or an uninfected control (not recorded which). The CDR3 runs from the conserved cysteine through the conserved F or W. D genes are given only for firm matches. Only some rows state a clone size, as once, few, many or a class for expanded clones.

j_call | v_call | d_call | clone_size | cdr3_aa | cdr3_nt
TRBJ2-7 | TRBV27 | . | . | CATGTREKYEQYF | TGTGCCACTGGGACCCGGGAAAAATACGAGCAGTACTTC
TRBJ2-3 | TRBV4-3 | . | . | CASSQELQGRYTDTQYF | TGCGCCAGCAGCCAAGAACTACAGGGTCGCTACACAGATACGCAGTATTTT
TRBJ2-1 | TRBV4-3 | . | . | CASSQESASSYNEQFF | TGCGCCAGCAGCCAGGAAAGCGCAAGCTCCTACAATGAGCAGTTCTTC
TRBJ1-5 | TRBV21-1 | . | many | CASSKRPLGQAIQPQHF | TGTGCCAGCAGCAAAAGACCGTTGGGACAGGCTATTCAGCCCCAGCATTTT
TRBJ2-5 | TRBV20-1 | TRBD2 | few | CSAILVAGGPQETQYF | TGCAGTGCTATCCTGGTAGCGGGAGGGCCTCAAGAGACCCAGTACTTC
TRBJ2-3 | TRBV29-1 | . | . | CSTRRDPDTQYF | TGCAGCACTCGGAGGGATCCAGATACGCAGTATTTT
TRBJ2-3 | TRBV15 | . | few | CATSRVSLGGTDTQYF | TGTGCCACCAGCAGAGTCTCCCTAGGGGGCACAGATACGCAGTATTTT
TRBJ1-6 | TRBV10-3 | TRBD1 | many | CAIRDDRARSPLHF | TGTGCCATCAGGGATGACAGGGCACGTTCACCCCTCCACTTT
TRBJ2-5 | TRBV2 | TRBD1 | many | CASNSGTGEETQYF | TGTGCCAGCAACTCCGGGACAGGGGAAGAGACCCAGTACTTC
TRBJ2-3 | TRBV5-4 | . | few | CASSAVTDTQYF | TGTGCCAGCAGCGCCGTGACAGATACGCAGTATTTT
TRBJ2-2 | TRBV4-2 | . | many | CASSQDRTGMTNTGELFF | TGTGCCAGCAGCCAAGATCGGACGGGAATGACGAACACCGGGGAGCTGTTTTTT
TRBJ2-1 | TRBV28 | . | many | CASSPLGGIPGNEQFF | TGTGCCAGCAGTCCCTTAGGGGGTATCCCTGGCAATGAGCAGTTCTTC
TRBJ1-2 | TRBV20-1 | . | many | CSAGSPGTNYGYTF | TGCAGTGCTGGGAGCCCCGGGACAAACTATGGCTACACCTTC
TRBJ2-3 | TRBV7-2 | TRBD2 | . | CASSPGLLAGGYDTQYF | TGTGCCAGCAGCCCGGGCCTACTAGCGGGAGGTTACGATACGCAGTATTTT
TRBJ2-1 | TRBV29-1 | . | many | CSVEKPGMSYNEQFF | TGCAGCGTTGAAAAACCAGGGATGTCCTACAATGAGCAGTTCTTC
TRBJ2-7 | TRBV20-1 | TRBD2 | few | CSARVWGALAGEGEQYF | TGCAGTGCTAGAGTATGGGGGGCCTTAGCGGGAGAGGGCGAGCAGTACTTC
TRBJ2-3 | TRBV12-3/TRBV12-4 | . | . | CASSIRQSSTDTQYF | TGTGCCAGCAGTATCCGACAGTCTAGCACAGATACGCAGTATTTT